These 28 T cell receptor beta chains originate from one sample sequenced in a study of OX40 agonist ivuxolimab in advanced cancers. Here immunoSEQ multiplex PCR was the method, and the copy in TCRdb shows in-frame clones only, minus some. This table has under 80,000 clones, about 92% appearing once. This specimen consisted of CD4+ or CD8+ T cells sorted from blood, obtained in a trial of the OX40 agonist ivuxolimab. The receptors come from an adult with an advanced solid tumor such as melanoma, head and neck, liver or kidney cancer.

The chain has TRBV9 and TRBJ1-4; D perhaps matches TRBD1 (5 bases). The CDR3 totals 14 residues. V lost 3 bases and J lost 3, with 9 bases in between. CDR1 SGDLS and CDR2 YYNGEE come from the germline V gene. The CDR3 nucleotides read TGTGCCAGCAGCGCCCAGGGAGCTAATGAAAAACTGTTTTTT. Protein: CASSAQGANEKLFF. The whole variable domain, remainder taken from reference TRBV9 and TRBJ1-4, is DSGVTQTPKHLITATGQRVTLRCSPRSGDLSVYWYQQSLDQGLQFLIQYYNGEERAKGNILERFSAQQFPDLHSELNLSSLELGDSALYFCASSAQGANEKLFFGSGTQLSVL.

The rearrangement links TRBV19 to TRBJ2-1, with 7 nucleotides matching TRBD1. J gave up 2 bases and V 2 bases, and 9 bases lay outside the gene matches. Germline assignment: CDR1 LNHDA and CDR2 SQIVND (reference sequence). The CDR3 is made up of 17 amino acids. CDR3 DNA sequence: TGTGCCAGTAGTATACCACGGACAGGCGACCCCTACAATGAGCAGTTCTTC. This translates into CASSIPRTGDPYNEQFF.

The CDR3 loop reads CASSVEGGFPTDTQYF. CDR3 DNA sequence: TGTGCCAGCAGCGTAGAAGGAGGATTTCCCACAGATACGCAGTATTTT. The chain joins TRBV9 to TRBJ2-3; tentative D call: TRBD2 (5 bases). The CDR3 has 16 amino acids. Between the trimmed V and J ends, which lost 0 bases and 2 bases, there was a span of 13 bases. Looked up from germline, CDR1 is SGDLS and CDR2 is YYNGEE. The entire variable domain, with the rest obtained from reference TRBV9 and TRBJ2-3, is as follows: DSGVTQTPKHLITATGQRVTLRCSPRSGDLSVYWYQQSLDQGLQFLIQYYNGEERAKGNILERFSAQQFPDLHSELNLSSLELGDSALYFCASSVEGGFPTDTQYFGPGTRLTVL.

V usage is TRBV6-5 and J usage is TRBJ2-1; D is unresolved. V was clipped by 2 bases and J by 6 bases, with 8 bases between them. The CDR3 extends over 13 amino acids. Germline CDR1 and CDR2: MNHEY and SVGAGI. CDR3 amino acids: CASSYLNFNEQFF. The CDR3, as DNA: TGTGCCAGCAGTTACCTAAATTTCAATGAGCAGTTCTTC.

This chain connects TRBV9 to TRBJ1-3, with D unresolved. CDR3 length equals 15 residues. Germline V gene data show CDR1 as SGDLS and CDR2 as YYNGEE. V was shortened by 0 bases and J by 0 bases, with 7 bases between the two germline ends. CDR3 DNA sequence: TGTGCCAGCAGCGTAGGTGTGAGCTCTGGAAACACCATATATTTT. Protein: CASSVGVSSGNTIYF.

The J gene is TRBJ1-1, the V gene TRBV5-4; no clear D gene. Trimming removed 0 bases at V and 1 base at J, with 7 bases between. The CDR3 totals 14 residues. The germline CDR1 and CDR2 sequences are SGHNT and YYREEE (reference sequence). The CDR3 sequence is CASSLETPNTEAFF. The CDR3 DNA sequence: TGTGCCAGCAGCTTGGAAACACCGAACACTGAAGCTTTCTTT.

The CDR3: CASSLYERGHTDTQYF. Here the CDR3 DNA reads TGTGCCAGCAGCTTATATGAGAGAGGTCACACAGATACGCAGTATTTT. The chain uses TRBV13 and TRBJ2-3; D ambiguous. The CDR3 is made up of 16 amino acids. Looked up from germline, CDR1 is PRHDT and CDR2 is FYEKMQ (reference sequence). Trimming cost V 2 bases and J 2 bases, with 14 bases left between them.

J is TRBJ2-7 and V is TRBV27; the match to TRBD1 covers 9 bases. V lost 5 bases to trimming and J lost 4 bases; unmatched junction nucleotides: 9. There are 15 residues in the CDR3. In germline, CDR1 is MNHEY, CDR2 SMNVEV (reference sequence). The CDR3 DNA follows: TGTGCCAGCAGTCAGGGACAGGGTGGGTCGTACGAGCAGTACTTC. Encoded protein: CASSQGQGGSYEQYF.

As to this clone: One end of the junction varies from germline; a read error may be responsible. This chain joins TRBV7-9 and TRBJ1-1; D ambiguous. CDR1 SEHNR and CDR2 FQNEAQ come from the germline V gene (reference sequence). The CDR3 has 15 residues. The CDR3 nucleotides read TGTGCCAGCAGCTGGACTCAGCTCCCGAACGCTGAAGCTTTCTTT. Its translation: CASSWTQLPNAEAFF.

V usage is TRBV18 and J usage is TRBJ2-5; 12 nucleotides align to TRBD2. This CDR3 comprises 15 residues. Germline CDR1 reads KGHSH; CDR2 reads LQKENI. Trimming removed 3 bases from V and 5 bases from J; junction bases left unmatched: 4. CDR3 nucleotide sequence: TGTGCCAGCTCACCGACTAGCGGGGGAGACGAGACCCAGTACTTC. It translates to CASSPTSGGDETQYF. The full variable domain, its missing parts supplied by reference TRBV18 and TRBJ2-5, is NAGVMQNPRHLVRRRGQEARLRCSPMKGHSHVYWYRQLPEEGLKFMVYLQKENIIDESGMPKERFSAEFPKEGPSILRIQQVVRGDSAAYFCASSPTSGGDETQYFGPGTRLLVL.

The chain carries TRBV5-4 and TRBJ2-7; TRBD2 agrees at 8 bases. J gave up 3 bases and V 4 bases, and 3 bases lay outside the gene matches. The CDR3 length is 13 residues. Germline V CDR1 and CDR2: SGHNT, YYREEE (reference sequence). This chain's CDR3 is CASSPGGGYEQYF. DNA of the CDR3: TGTGCCAGCAGCCCCGGGGGGGGCTACGAGCAGTACTTC.

This chain connects TRBV7-9 to TRBJ1-4, with TRBD1 identical over 7 bases. This CDR3 is 14 amino acids long. Germline lookup yields CDR1 SEHNR and CDR2 FQNEAQ (reference sequence). The J segment lost 8 bases and the V segment lost 6 bases, leaving 9 bases of the junction unmatched. In nucleotides, the CDR3 is TGTGCCAGCAGAGGAGGGGGCGGAGGGGAAAAACTGTTTTTT. This gives the protein CASRGGGGGEKLFF.

V is TRBV9 and J is TRBJ2-3, with 15 nucleotides matching TRBD2. The CDR3 totals 18 residues. Trimming cost V 4 bases and J 4 bases; bases outside gene matches: 10. The germline V gene encodes CDR1 SGDLS and CDR2 YYNGEE. The CDR3 nucleotides are TGTGCCAGCAGCATTCGGACTAGCGGGGGGGCATTGGCAGATACGCAGTATTTT. Protein product: CASSIRTSGGALADTQYF.

The rearrangement joins TRBV9 to TRBJ1-2; D remains unclear. Germline V gives CDR1 SGDLS, CDR2 YYNGEE. The V end was cut by 0 bases, the J end by 0 bases, with 15 bases between. This CDR3 is 17 amino acids long. The CDR3 DNA reads TGTGCCAGCAGCGTAGCCGCCGACACGGAAACTAACTATGGCTACACCTTC. Translation gives CASSVAADTETNYGYTF.

The chain couples TRBV5-4 to TRBJ1-2, with 7 positions matching TRBD1. The CDR3 sequence is 15 residues long. Germline trimming cut 3 bases from V and 6 bases from J; bases unmatched to any gene: 11. Per the germline V gene, CDR1 is SGHNT and CDR2 is YYREEE (reference sequence). Here the CDR3 reads CASSSIGYRGNGYTF. The DNA for the CDR3 is TGTGCCAGCAGCTCCATCGGATACAGGGGAAATGGCTACACCTTC.

The gene calls are TRBV2 and TRBJ2-5; 10 bases are shared with TRBD1. V was pared by 7 bases and J by 4 bases, with 15 bases of the junction left unmatched. CDR3 size: 17 residues. Germline loops: CDR1 SNHLY, CDR2 FYNNEI. The CDR3 sequence: CASTPGPGQGVRETQYF. For the CDR3, the DNA is TGTGCCAGCACCCCGGGCCCCGGACAGGGGGTACGAGAGACCCAGTACTTC.

The chain has TRBV5-6 and TRBJ2-2, with 9 bases lining up with TRBD1. The CDR3 has 16 amino acids. Losses at the gene ends were 4 bases for V and 5 bases for J; bases not matched to a gene: 9. CDR1 SGHDT and CDR2 YYEEEE come from the germline V gene. This CDR3 reads CASSRGQGTITGELFF. The CDR3 nucleotides read TGTGCCAGCAGCCGGGGACAGGGCACAATAACCGGGGAGCTGTTTTTT. Combining the CDR3 with reference TRBV5-6 and TRBJ2-2 gives the whole variable domain DAGVTQSPTHLIKTRGQQVTLRCSPKSGHDTVSWYQQALGQGPQFIFQYYEEEERQRGNFPDRFSGHQFPNYSSELNVNALLLGDSALYLCASSRGQGTITGELFFGEGSRLTVL.

The V call is TRBV7-3, the J call TRBJ2-1; 8 bases align to TRBD2. Germline trimming cut 5 bases from V and 0 bases from J; bases unmatched to any gene: 0. CDR3 size: 14 residues. The germline V gene encodes CDR1 SGHTA and CDR2 FQGTGA. Written as DNA, the CDR3 is TGTGCCAGCAGCGCGGGGGGCTCCTACAATGAGCAGTTCTTC. This gives the protein CASSAGGSYNEQFF.

This chain uses TRBV5-8 with TRBJ1-1; 8 positions agree with TRBD1. The CDR3 is 17 residues long. Germline CDR1 SGHTS, CDR2 YDEGEE. The junction had 8 bases not matched to a gene; V was cut back by 1 base and J by 0 bases. In nucleotides, the CDR3 is TGTGCCAGCAGCTTGTGGGGGACAGGCTACATGAACACTGAAGCTTTCTTT. It specifies CASSLWGTGYMNTEAFF.

The gene calls are TRBV9 and TRBJ2-1; no clear D. This CDR3 is built from 13 residues. Germline V lookup: CDR1 SGDLS, CDR2 YYNGEE. V gave up 3 bases and J gave up 3 bases, with 7 bases separating them. CDR3 sequence (DNA): TGTGCCAGCAGCGCGGATTTCTACAATGAGCAGTTCTTC. It specifies CASSADFYNEQFF.

V is TRBV9 and J is TRBJ2-3; D is unresolved. CDR3 length: 17 amino acids. The germline V gene encodes CDR1 SGDLS and CDR2 YYNGEE. The ends were cut back, 2 bases at V and 6 bases at J, with 22 bases in the middle. This chain's CDR3 is CASSVSGTGPQTDTQYF. CDR3 bases: TGTGCCAGCAGCGTGAGTGGCACCGGCCCGCAAACTGATACGCAGTATTTT.

The V call is TRBV11-3, the J call TRBJ2-7; D may correspond to TRBD1 or TRBD2 (6 bases each). The germline V and J ends were trimmed by 5 bases and 7 bases, with 21 bases remaining between them. The CDR3 is 15 amino acids. Germline loops: CDR1 SGHNT, CDR2 YENEEA. CDR3 coding DNA: TGTGCCAGCAGCAGCAGGCGGGACACCCTGGGTGAGCAGTACTTC. Residues: CASSSRRDTLGEQYF.

This clone was seen a single time. The chain combines TRBV5-4 with TRBJ1-1; D is undetermined. Germline lookup yields CDR1 SGHNT and CDR2 YYREEE (reference sequence). This CDR3 contains 13 residues. Trimming took off 0 bases at V and 0 bases at J, with 3 bases between the two ends. The CDR3 region has the DNA TGTGCCAGCAGCTTGGCCCTGAACACTGAAGCTTTCTTT. Encoded protein: CASSLALNTEAFF.

The genes are TRBV9 and TRBJ2-1; D is perhaps TRBD1 (5 bases). This CDR3 has 11 residues. Germline V gene lookup returns CDR1 SGDLS and CDR2 YYNGEE. Trimming stripped 4 bases from V and 9 bases from J, with 8 bases between. The CDR3 DNA reads TGTGCCAGCAGCAGGGGTACTGAGCAGTTCTTC. Its translation is CASSRGTEQFF. Combining the CDR3 with reference TRBV9 and TRBJ2-1 gives the whole variable domain DSGVTQTPKHLITATGQRVTLRCSPRSGDLSVYWYQQSLDQGLQFLIQYYNGEERAKGNILERFSAQQFPDLHSELNLSSLELGDSALYFCASSRGTEQFFGPGTRLTVL.

This sequence joins TRBV7-2 and TRBJ2-5; D might be TRBD2 (6 bases). The CDR3 extends over 14 amino acids. V was pared by 2 bases and J by 2 bases, with 9 bases between. Germline V CDR1 and CDR2: SGHTA, FQGNSA. The CDR3 nucleotides read TGTGCCAGCAGCTTAATACTAGCACAAGAGACCCAGTACTTC. Its protein product is CASSLILAQETQYF. The variable domain in full, completed from reference TRBV7-2 and TRBJ2-5, reads GAGVSQSPSNKVTEKGKDVELRCDPISGHTALYWYRQSLGQGLEFLIYFQGNSAPDKSGLPSDRFSAERTGGSVSTLTIQRTQQEDSAVYLCASSLILAQETQYFGPGTRLLVL.

This sequence joins TRBV7-6 and TRBJ1-2; 12 bases are shared with TRBD1. After removal of 4 bases from V and 0 bases from J, the junction contained 3 bases not matched to a gene. The V gene's germline CDR1 is SGHVS and CDR2 FNYEAQ. This CDR3 comprises 16 residues. Here the CDR3 reads CASSWGQGASNYGYTF. The CDR3, as DNA: TGTGCCAGCAGCTGGGGACAGGGGGCCTCTAACTATGGCTACACCTTC.

The V call is TRBV4-1, the J call TRBJ1-3, with D perhaps matching TRBD1 (6 bases). Germline CDR1 is MGHRA and CDR2 is YSYEKL. The CDR3 totals 17 residues. V was clipped by 4 bases and J by 0 bases, with 16 bases between them. CDR3 protein: CASSLPGGGSSGNTIYF. CDR3 nucleotide sequence: TGCGCCAGCAGCCTCCCGGGAGGGGGTAGCTCTGGAAACACCATATATTTT.

This clone came up once. The chain couples TRBV27 to TRBJ1-3, with 8 positions matching TRBD1. V was pared by 2 bases and J by 8 bases, with 8 bases of the junction left unmatched. The germline gives CDR1 MNHEY, CDR2 SMNVEV (reference sequence). The CDR3 covers 15 residues. The CDR3 coding sequence is TGTGCCAGCAGTTTAACGGGACAGGCCTTAGACACCATATATTTT. Amino acid sequence: CASSLTGQALDTIYF.